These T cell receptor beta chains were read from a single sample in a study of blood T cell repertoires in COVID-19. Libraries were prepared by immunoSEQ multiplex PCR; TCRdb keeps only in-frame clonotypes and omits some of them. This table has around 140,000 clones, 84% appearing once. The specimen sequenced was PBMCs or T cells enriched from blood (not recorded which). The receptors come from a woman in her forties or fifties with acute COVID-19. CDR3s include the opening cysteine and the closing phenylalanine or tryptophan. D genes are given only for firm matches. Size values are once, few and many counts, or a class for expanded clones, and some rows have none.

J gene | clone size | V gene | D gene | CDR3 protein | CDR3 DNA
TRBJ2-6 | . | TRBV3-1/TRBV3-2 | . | CASSLRRTVGANVLTF | TGTGCCAGCAGCCTAAGGAGGACAGTTGGGGCCAACGTCCTGACTTTC
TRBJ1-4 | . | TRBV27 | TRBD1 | CASSYRGSTTNEKLFF | TGTGCCAGCAGCTACAGGGGAAGCACAACTAATGAAAAACTGTTTTTT
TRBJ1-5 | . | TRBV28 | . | CASTPPRDSSNQPQHF | TGTGCCAGCACCCCCCCTAGAGACAGTAGCAATCAGCCCCAGCATTTT
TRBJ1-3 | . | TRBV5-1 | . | CASSPMSSAGNTIYF | TGCGCCAGCAGCCCGATGTCTTCGGCTGGAAACACCATATATTTT
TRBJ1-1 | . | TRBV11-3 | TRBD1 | CASSLAQGGSYLEAFF | TGTGCCAGCAGCTTAGCACAGGGGGGCTCTTACCTTGAAGCTTTCTTT
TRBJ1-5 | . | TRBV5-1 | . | CASSLNGGDQPQHF | TGCGCCAGCAGCTTGAATGGGGGCGATCAGCCCCAGCATTTT
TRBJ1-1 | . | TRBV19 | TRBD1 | CASSLRTGGTEAFF | TGTGCCAGTAGTCTCAGGACAGGGGGCACTGAAGCTTTCTTT
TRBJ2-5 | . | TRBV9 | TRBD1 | CASSGTGAQETQYF | TGTGCCAGCAGCGGAACAGGGGCCCAAGAGACCCAGTACTTC
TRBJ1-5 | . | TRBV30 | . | CAWSGTGRNQPQHF | TGTGCCTGGAGTGGTACAGGCCGCAATCAGCCCCAGCATTTT
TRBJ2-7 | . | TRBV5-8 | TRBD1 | CASSLGDDRGHEQYF | TGTGCCAGCAGCTTGGGGGACGACAGGGGCCACGAGCAGTACTTC
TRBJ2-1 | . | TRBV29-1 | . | CSVELEGRGNEQFF | TGCAGCGTTGAATTAGAAGGACGGGGGAATGAGCAGTTCTTC
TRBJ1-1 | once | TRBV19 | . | CASTGPAMNTEAFF | TGTGCCTCTACGGGTCCCGCAATGAACACTGAAGCTTTCTTT
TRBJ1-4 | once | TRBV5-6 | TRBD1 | CASSSTGRTNEKLFF | TGTGCCAGCAGCTCGACAGGGAGGACTAATGAAAAACTGTTTTTT
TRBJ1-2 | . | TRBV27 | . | CASSLKGFYGYTF | TGTGCCAGCAGTTTGAAGGGGTTCTATGGCTACACCTTC
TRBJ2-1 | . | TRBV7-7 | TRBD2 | CASSSGGRDNEQFF | TGTGCTAGCAGCTCAGGCGGGAGGGACAATGAGCAGTTCTTC
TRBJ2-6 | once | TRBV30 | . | CAWSFLSGANVLTF | TGTGCCTGGAGTTTTCTCTCTGGGGCCAACGTCCTGACTTTC
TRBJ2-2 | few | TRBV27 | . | CASSLRGRGSTGELFF | TGTGCCAGCAGTTTAAGGGGCAGGGGATCCACCGGGGAGCTGTTTTTT
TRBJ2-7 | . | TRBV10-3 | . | CAISGQGGLSYEQYF | TGTGCCATCAGTGGGCAGGGGGGCCTCTCCTACGAGCAGTACTTC
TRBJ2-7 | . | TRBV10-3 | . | CAISEGEYEQYF | TGTGCCATCAGTGAAGGAGAATACGAGCAGTACTTC
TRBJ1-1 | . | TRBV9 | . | CASSPRGANTEAFF | TGTGCCAGCAGCCCCAGGGGAGCGAACACTGAAGCTTTCTTT
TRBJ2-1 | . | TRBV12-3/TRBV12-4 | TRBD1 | CAGADRDRDEQFF | TGTGCCGGGGCGGACAGGGATCGGGATGAGCAGTTCTTC
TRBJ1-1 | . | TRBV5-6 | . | CASSLGTIFLRNTEAFF | TGTGCCAGCAGCTTAGGGACAATATTCCTCAGGAACACTGAAGCTTTCTTT